This is a list of T cell receptor beta chains from one sample in a study of T cell repertoires in ileal Crohn's disease. Assay: immunoSEQ multiplex PCR; the TCRdb copy retains only in-frame clones and omits some. The top ten clones hold less than 20% of a sample with 11,000 to 15,000 clones, 60% to 80% of them seen once. Source material: ileal tissue. The receptors were gathered from an adult with Crohn's disease. Both conserved end residues are part of each CDR3. A D gene is named only where the DNA matches it firmly. A clone size is listed for some rows: how often the clone was seen (once, few, many), or a class if it is expanded.

clone size | J gene | V gene | D gene | CDR3 DNA | CDR3 protein
NA | TRBJ2-6 | TRBV7-3 | NA | TGTGCCAGCAGCTTAATGGCCGGGGCCAACGTCCTGACTTTC | CASSLMAGANVLTF
NA | TRBJ2-7 | TRBV4-1 | NA | TGCGCCAGCAGCCATAGCCCGGGGGACGAGCAGTACTTC | CASSHSPGDEQYF
NA | TRBJ2-2 | TRBV10-1 | TRBD1 | TGCGCCAGCAGTGAAGACAGGGGGACCGGGGAGCTGTTTTTT | CASSEDRGTGELFF
NA | TRBJ1-1 | TRBV2 | NA | TGTGCCACCAGGGAGGGGCTGGATGAAGCTTTCTTT | CATREGLDEAFF
NA | TRBJ2-5 | TRBV5-4 | TRBD1 | TGTGCCAGCAGCTTGGAACAGGGGAGAGAGACCCAGTACTTC | CASSLEQGRETQYF
NA | TRBJ2-5 | TRBV5-4 | TRBD1 | TGTGCCAGCACCAGACAGGGACCAGAGACCCAGTACTTC | CASTRQGPETQYF
NA | TRBJ2-2 | TRBV10-3 | TRBD1 | TGTGCCATCAGGGGGGACAGGGGTAACACCGGGGAGCTGTTTTTT | CAIRGDRGNTGELFF
NA | TRBJ2-3 | TRBV6-1 | TRBD2 | TGTGCCAGCAGTGAAGCAGCGGGAGGGCCAGATACGCAGTATTTT | CASSEAAGGPDTQYF
NA | TRBJ2-1 | TRBV18 | NA | TGTGCCAGCTCACCCCAACAGGGAAATGAGCAGTTCTTC | CASSPQQGNEQFF
NA | TRBJ2-4 | TRBV9 | TRBD1 | TGTGCCAGCAGCGTAGGACTGACAGGGACCCCTGGAGCCAAAAACATTCAGTACTTC | CASSVGLTGTPGAKNIQYF
NA | TRBJ2-5 | TRBV5-1 | TRBD2 | TGCGCCAGCAGCTTCCGGGGACTAGCTTCGGAGACCCAGTACTTC | CASSFRGLASETQYF
NA | TRBJ2-5 | TRBV7-9 | TRBD2 | TGTGCCAGCAGCCTAGGGACTAGCGGCGCCCAGTACTTC | CASSLGTSGAQYF
NA | TRBJ2-7 | TRBV25-1 | TRBD1 | TGTGCCAGCAGTGATATGGGACAGAGGACCGTCTACGAGCAGTACTTC | CASSDMGQRTVYEQYF
NA | TRBJ2-5 | TRBV5-1 | TRBD2 | TGCGCCAGCAGCTTGTCACTAGCGGGAGGAGAGACCCAGTACTTC | CASSLSLAGGETQYF
NA | TRBJ2-7 | TRBV29-1 | NA | TGCAGCGTTGAAAGAGTGACCGGAGGCGAGCAGTACTTC | CSVERVTGGEQYF
NA | TRBJ1-4 | TRBV7-2 | TRBD1 | TGTGCCAGCAGGGGACAGGGGGGTGAAAAACTGTTTTTT | CASRGQGGEKLFF
NA | TRBJ2-7 | TRBV5-6 | TRBD1 | TGTGCCAGCAGCTTAACCGGGACAGGGGCGGAGAAGCAGTACTTC | CASSLTGTGAEKQYF
NA | TRBJ2-2 | TRBV7-9 | NA | TGTGCCAGCAGCTTAGGACAGACAACGAACACCGGGGAGCTGTTTTTT | CASSLGQTTNTGELFF
NA | TRBJ2-1 | TRBV7-2 | NA | TGTGCCAGCAGCTTAGTGAGCTACAATGAGCAGTTCTTC | CASSLVSYNEQFF
NA | TRBJ1-1 | TRBV25-1 | TRBD1 | TGTGCCAGCAGTGATCCGACGACAGGGCTGGGGACTGAAGCTTTCTTT | CASSDPTTGLGTEAFF
NA | TRBJ1-3 | TRBV10-1 | NA | TGCGCCAGCAGTGGCGCCTTGACTGGAAACACCATATATTTT | CASSGALTGNTIYF
NA | TRBJ1-5 | TRBV29-1 | TRBD1 | TGCAGCGTTGCTGGACAGGGAGGCCAGCCCCAGCATTTT | CSVAGQGGQPQHF
NA | TRBJ1-2 | TRBV19 | TRBD1 | TGTGCCAGTAGGCCCTCACAGGGGATTAACTATGGCTACACCTTC | CASRPSQGINYGYTF
once | TRBJ2-3 | TRBV2 | TRBD2 | TGTGCCAGCAGTGAGGGAGGGCTAGCGGCCACAGATACGCAGTATTTT | CASSEGGLAATDTQYF
few | TRBJ2-1 | TRBV5-4 | NA | TGTGCCAGCAGCTCCTCTTCTACTTTTCCCTACAATGAGCAGTTCTTC | CASSSSSTFPYNEQFF
NA | TRBJ1-2 | TRBV6-1 | TRBD1 | TGTGCCAGCAGGCCCGACAGGGTGCCTGGCTACACCTTC | CASRPDRVPGYTF
once | TRBJ1-4 | TRBV12-1 | NA | TGTGCCAGCAGACTGTCTCCCGAGGCTAATGAAAAACTGTTTTTT | CASRLSPEANEKLFF
NA | TRBJ1-1 | TRBV7-3 | TRBD1 | TGTGCCAGCAGCCCCTCAATAGGACAGGGGATAACTGAAGCTTTCTTT | CASSPSIGQGITEAFF
NA | TRBJ1-6 | TRBV9 | NA | TGTGCCAGCAGCGTTAGACAAGTTAATTCACCCCTCCACTTT | CASSVRQVNSPLHF
NA | TRBJ2-2 | TRBV29-1 | TRBD2 | TGCAGCGTCTACCTAGCGGGAGTCGGGTACACCGGGGAGCTGTTTTTT | CSVYLAGVGYTGELFF
NA | TRBJ1-2 | TRBV29-1 | NA | TGCAGCGTTGATCGAGGAGGCGGTGGCTACACCTTC | CSVDRGGGGYTF
NA | TRBJ2-7 | TRBV9 | NA | TGTGCCAGCAGCCCATCTCTCAGGACCTACGAGCAGTACTTC | CASSPSLRTYEQYF
NA | TRBJ1-2 | TRBV6-5 | NA | TGTGCCAGCAGGTCAACAGGCGCCTATGGCTACACCTTC | CASRSTGAYGYTF
NA | TRBJ2-5 | TRBV7-7 | NA | TGTGCTAGCAGACCTATCGTAAGGGGTGAGACCCAGTACTTC | CASRPIVRGETQYF
NA | TRBJ1-1 | TRBV7-2 | NA | TGTGCCAGCAGCTCCCAGCAGGGAACTGAAGCTTTCTTT | CASSSQQGTEAFF
few | TRBJ2-1 | TRBV6-5 | TRBD1 | TGTGCCAGCAGTACAACAGGGGGCGGCTACAATGAGCAGTTCTTC | CASSTTGGGYNEQFF
few | TRBJ2-5 | TRBV2 | NA | TGTGCCAGCAGTGAAGCGCGGATGCGGGGCAAAGAGACCCAGTACTTC | CASSEARMRGKETQYF